This T cell receptor (beta chain) was profiled in a study of blood T cell repertoires in COVID-19. Study-level background: There were acute and convalescent COVID-19 samples, and they came from the United States, Italy and Spain. The analysed material was cDNA or gDNA that came from T cells, B-cell-depleted T cells, or PBMCs.

Notes on this clone: Other DNA variants within this sample encode the same CDR3.

In the original processing: Reference gene primer amplification in the assay estimated nucleated cell counts. The protocol was immunoSEQ multiplex PCR, while the TCRdb copy is restricted to in-frame clones and leaves out a portion. The DNA gave D and trimming, while V, J and clone size come from that table. The table records 150,000 to 200,000 clones, approximately 85% of them present only once. CDR1 MNHEY and CDR2 SVGAGI come from the germline V gene. The CDR3 runs to 14 residues. V was trimmed by 4 bases and J by 1 base, leaving 11 bases between them. The chain links TRBV6-5 to TRBJ2-7, with D tentatively TRBD1 (6 bases). The sequenced sample consisted of peripheral blood. This sequence originates from a woman of 80 years or more with acute or convalescent COVID-19. The CDR3 DNA follows: TGTGCCAGCAGTTCTACAGGGCAATCCTACGAGCAGTACTTC. Amino acid sequence: CASSSTGQSYEQYF.